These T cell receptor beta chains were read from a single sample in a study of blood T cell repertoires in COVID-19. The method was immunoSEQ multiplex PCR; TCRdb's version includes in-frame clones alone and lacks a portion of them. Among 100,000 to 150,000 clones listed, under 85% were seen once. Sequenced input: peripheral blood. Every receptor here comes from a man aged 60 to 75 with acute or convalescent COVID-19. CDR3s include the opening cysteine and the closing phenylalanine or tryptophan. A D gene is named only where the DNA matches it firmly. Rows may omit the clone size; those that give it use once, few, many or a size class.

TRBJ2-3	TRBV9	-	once	CASSVGRSADTQYF	TGTGCCAGCAGCGTAGGTCGTAGCGCAGATACGCAGTATTTT
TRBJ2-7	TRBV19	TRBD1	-	CASSIGGTGMGRQYF	TGTGCCAGTAGTATAGGTGGGACAGGGATGGGTCGGCAGTACTTC
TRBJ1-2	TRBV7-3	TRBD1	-	CASSLTGGNGYTF	TGTGCCAGCAGCTTGACAGGGGGCAACGGCTACACCTTC
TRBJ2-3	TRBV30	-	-	CAWATWGADTQYF	TGTGCCTGGGCCACGTGGGGGGCAGATACGCAGTATTTT
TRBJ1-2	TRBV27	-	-	CASSFRGGVGYTF	TGTGCCAGCAGTTTTCGGGGAGGTGTGGGCTACACCTTC
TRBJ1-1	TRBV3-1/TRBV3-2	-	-	CASSRFRGPEAFF	TGTGCCAGCAGCCGATTCCGAGGCCCTGAAGCTTTCTTT
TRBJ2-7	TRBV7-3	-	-	CASSRQQGSEQYF	TGTGCCAGCAGCCGCCAACAGGGATCCGAGCAGTACTTC
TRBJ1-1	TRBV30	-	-	CAWRTWGVEAEAFF	TGTGCCTGGAGGACATGGGGGGTTGAGGCTGAAGCTTTCTTT
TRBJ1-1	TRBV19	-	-	CASSLRDAEAFF	TGTGCCAGTAGCCTACGGGATGCTGAAGCTTTCTTT
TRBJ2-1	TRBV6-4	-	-	CASSPYLEGDNEQFF	TGTGCCAGCAGCCCCTACCTAGAGGGGGACAATGAGCAGTTCTTC
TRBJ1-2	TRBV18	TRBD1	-	CASSPTGGGGYTF	TGTGCCAGCTCACCGACAGGGGGTGGTGGCTACACCTTC
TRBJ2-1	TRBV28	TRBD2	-	CASSLRTSGTSNEQFF	TGTGCCAGCAGTTTACGGACTAGCGGGACCTCCAATGAGCAGTTCTTC
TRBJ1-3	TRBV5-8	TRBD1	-	CAGRDRAAGNTIYF	TGTGCCGGACGGGACAGGGCGGCTGGAAACACCATATATTTT
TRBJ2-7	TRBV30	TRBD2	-	CAWSGLAGRVGEQYF	TGTGCCTGGAGTGGCCTAGCGGGGAGGGTGGGAGAGCAGTACTTC
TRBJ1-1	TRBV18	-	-	CASSRIRGTEAFF	TGTGCCAGCTCACGGATCCGGGGAACTGAAGCTTTCTTT
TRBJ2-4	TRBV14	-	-	CASSHRTVAKNIQYF	TGTGCCAGCAGCCATCGGACTGTAGCCAAAAACATTCAGTACTTC
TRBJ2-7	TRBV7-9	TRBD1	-	CASSAGQGAYEQYF	TGTGCCAGCAGCGCCGGACAGGGGGCCTACGAGCAGTACTTC
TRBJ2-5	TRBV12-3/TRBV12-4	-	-	CASSFGETQYF	TGTGCCAGCAGTTTCGGGGAGACCCAGTACTTC
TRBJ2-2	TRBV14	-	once	CASSRQYSTGELFF	TGTGCCAGCAGCCGACAGTACAGCACCGGGGAGCTGTTTTTT
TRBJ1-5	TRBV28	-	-	CASSWGSDQPQHF	TGTGCCAGCAGCTGGGGCAGTGATCAGCCCCAGCATTTT
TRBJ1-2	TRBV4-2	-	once	CASSQESARGYTF	TGTGCCAGCAGCCAAGAGAGTGCTCGTGGCTACACCTTC
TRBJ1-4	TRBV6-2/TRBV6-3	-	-	CASSLPLSTNEKLFF	TGTGCCAGCAGTCTTCCACTCTCAACTAATGAAAAACTGTTTTTT
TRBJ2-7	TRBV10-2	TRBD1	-	CASFSGTGGSYEQYF	TGCGCCAGCTTTTCGGGGACAGGGGGCTCCTACGAGCAGTACTTC
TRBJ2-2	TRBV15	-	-	CATSRDRGATGELFF	TGTGCCACCAGCAGAGATCGCGGGGCCACCGGGGAGCTGTTTTTT
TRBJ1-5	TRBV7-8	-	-	CASSQGPGTEAGGIHQPQHF	TGTGCCAGCAGCCAAGGCCCCGGGACGGAGGCGGGGGGGATCCATCAGCCCCAGCATTTT
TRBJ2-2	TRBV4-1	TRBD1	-	CASSRGQGGGTGELFF	TGCGCCAGCAGCCGCGGACAGGGTGGAGGTACCGGGGAGCTGTTTTTT
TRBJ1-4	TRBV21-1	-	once	CARLRVVDEKLFF	TGTGCCAGGCTCAGGGTGGTCGATGAAAAACTGTTTTTT
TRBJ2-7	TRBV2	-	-	CASREDTTYEQYF	TGTGCCAGCAGGGAAGACACCACCTACGAGCAGTACTTC
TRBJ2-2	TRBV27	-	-	CASSSEGSTGELFF	TGTGCCAGCAGTAGTGAGGGCAGCACCGGGGAGCTGTTTTTT
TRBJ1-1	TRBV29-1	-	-	CSVASREGSEAFF	TGCAGCGTTGCATCCCGGGAGGGGTCTGAAGCTTTCTTT
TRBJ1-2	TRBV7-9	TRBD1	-	CASSLGTGVGYTF	TGTGCCAGCAGCCTCGGGACAGGGGTTGGCTACACCTTC
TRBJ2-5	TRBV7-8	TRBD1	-	CASSLKPGGYETQYF	TGTGCCAGCAGCTTAAAGCCAGGGGGCTACGAGACCCAGTACTTC
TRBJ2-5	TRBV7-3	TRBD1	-	CASSRTGDETQYF	TGTGCCAGCAGCCGGACAGGGGATGAGACCCAGTACTTC
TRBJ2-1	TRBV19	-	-	CATTAGTRFAESNEQFF	TGTGCCACAACCGCTGGGACAAGATTTGCAGAAAGCAATGAGCAGTTCTTC
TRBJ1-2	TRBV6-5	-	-	CASASQGNYGYTF	TGTGCCAGCGCCTCCCAGGGGAACTATGGCTACACCTTC
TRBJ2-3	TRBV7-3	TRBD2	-	CASSNIPGLARGSTDTQYF	TGTGCCAGCAGCAACATACCGGGACTAGCGAGGGGGAGCACAGATACGCAGTATTTT
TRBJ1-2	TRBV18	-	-	CASSPAAGHYGYTF	TGTGCCAGCTCACCGGCGGCAGGGCACTATGGCTACACCTTC
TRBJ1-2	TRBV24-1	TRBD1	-	CATSDSRTGGFGYTF	TGTGCCACCAGTGATTCGAGGACAGGGGGCTTTGGCTACACCTTC
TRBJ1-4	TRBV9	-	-	CASSSPIGKLFF	TGTGCCAGCAGCTCGCCCATCGGGAAACTGTTTTTT
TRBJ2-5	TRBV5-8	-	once	CASSLGSGWETQYF	TGTGCCAGCAGCTTGGGGTCGGGGTGGGAGACCCAGTACTTC
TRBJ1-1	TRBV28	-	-	CASSFSTHGNTEAFF	TGTGCCAGCAGTTTCTCGACTCACGGAAACACTGAAGCTTTCTTT
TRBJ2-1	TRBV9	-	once	CASSVDSYNEQFF	TGTGCCAGCAGCGTAGACAGTTACAATGAGCAGTTCTTC
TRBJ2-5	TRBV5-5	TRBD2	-	CASSPPWLAGGGGTQYF	TGTGCCAGCAGCCCGCCGTGGCTAGCGGGAGGGGGTGGGACCCAGTACTTC
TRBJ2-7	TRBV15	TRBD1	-	CATSPMQGVREQYF	TGTGCCACCAGCCCCATGCAGGGGGTACGCGAGCAGTACTTC
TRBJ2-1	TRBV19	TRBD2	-	CASSRAGSGKSSYNEQFF	TGTGCCAGTAGTAGAGCGGGAAGCGGGAAGAGCTCCTACAATGAGCAGTTCTTC